This T cell receptor (beta chain) was observed in a study of lymphopenia after photon versus proton radiotherapy. Clones were read by immunoSEQ multiplex PCR, and TCRdb kept only the in-frame ones, dropping some. Of about 27,000 clones listed, over 80% are singletons. With 8 bases removed from V and 6 bases from J, the gap between germline ends came to 17 bases. This CDR3 is 14 amino acids long. Germline V gives CDR1 MNHNS, CDR2 SASEGT. The chain is built from TRBV6-1 and TRBJ1-5; TRBD1 is a possible D gene (6 bases). This clonotype was obtained from a man aged 45-65 years with gastric cancer. Specimen: peripheral blood, collected from a patient treated with photon-based radiotherapy. CDR3 sequence (DNA): TGTGCCAGCCGAGGGGGGTTCCAATCTCAGCCCCAGCATTTT. It specifies CASRGGFQSQPQHF.